This T cell receptor beta chain originates from a study of blood T cell repertoires in COVID-19. The overall study: Italy, Spain and the United States were the sources of the convalescent and acute COVID-19 samples.

This table comes from immunoSEQ multiplex PCR, and its TCRdb copy is limited to in-frame clones, with some not included. The table lists about 400,000 clones, more than 75% of them singletons. Germline CDR1 is KGHSY and CDR2 is FQNENV. Trimming removed 0 bases at V and 15 bases at J, with 15 bases between. This CDR3 region has 13 residues. Participants came from roughly 23 US areas, aged roughly 18 to 89 years. The study assigned cohorts using participant-reported clinical history. Donors of Cohort 3 who recovered were those that had two negative PCRs, clearance, or symptom resolution. This receptor was obtained from a woman aged 25 to 39 who had recovered from COVID-19. The chain combines TRBV16 with TRBJ2-1, with D tentatively TRBD2 (5 bases). Sequencing was performed on PBMCs or T cells enriched from blood (not recorded which). The CDR3 region has the DNA TGTGCCAGCAGCCAATCGAGGGAAGACTGTCCGTTCTTC. It codes for CASSQSREDCPFF.